The entry below describes one T cell receptor beta chain. These data belong to a study of T cell changes during pregnancy in multiple sclerosis. Method: immunoSEQ multiplex PCR; TCRdb's copy keeps in-frame clones and lacks some. The sample lists approximately 130,000 clones; about 95% were seen once. CDR3 size: 14 residues. CDR1 is SGHTA and CDR2 is FQGTGA in the germline V gene. V lost 3 bases to trimming and J lost 4 bases; unmatched junction nucleotides: 6. Sequencing was performed on peripheral blood, taken after pregnancy. The clonotype was recovered from a female donor with multiple sclerosis, enrolled in a pregnancy study. This chain links TRBV7-3 with TRBJ2-7; 7 bases agree with TRBD1. CDR3 amino acids: CASSFAAGGYEQYF. In nucleotides, the CDR3 is TGTGCCAGCAGCTTTGCAGCAGGGGGTTACGAGCAGTACTTC.